These 23 T cell receptor beta chains were all obtained from the same sample, sequenced in a study of radiation and T cells in renal cell carcinoma (dated by TCRdb to between 2020 and 2021). Sample time point, as interpreted from the label and publication: blood 2 weeks post-SBRT. What this sample's treatment or condition label stands for: 15 Gy SBRT to primary tumor, nephrectomy 4 weeks later. Library preparation used the immunoSEQ multiplex PCR assay. Entries here come from immuneACCESS through TCRdb and include only in-frame sequences with V and J called. Some clones fail to appear in such tables; in the studies checked, an unresolved V gene covers under half of the shortfall, and the cause of the remainder is unknown. For this sample the table gives roughly 150,000 clones, of which about 91% were detected only once. The ten largest clones represent under 15% of the sample. The sequences come from blood, collected from a patient whose treatment included radiotherapy and nephrectomy. The receptors derive from a woman aged 45-65 years with renal cell carcinoma.

The chain is built from TRBV5-1 and TRBJ2-6; possible D gene TRBD2, 5 bases. The CDR3 extends over 16 amino acids. The V gene lost 4 bases and the J gene lost 4 bases, with 15 bases spanning the gap. Germline lookup yields CDR1 SGHRS and CDR2 YFSETQ. In nucleotides, the CDR3 is TGCGCCAGCAGCAACGGGGTCTCGGCGGGGGCCAACGTCCTGACTTTC. It specifies CASSNGVSAGANVLTF.

The CDR3 reads CASSPLDQTGYGYTF. The CDR3 DNA sequence: TGTGCCAGCTCACCACTAGACCAAACAGGGTATGGCTACACCTTC. The chain joins TRBV18 to TRBJ1-2; D perhaps matches TRBD1 (6 bases). CDR1 and CDR2 from the germline V gene are KGHSH and LQKENI. The CDR3 runs to 15 residues. Deletions cut 1 base from V and 5 bases from J, with 14 bases between.

The V gene is TRBV19, the J gene TRBJ2-7, with D unresolved. Trimming removed 5 bases from V and 8 bases from J, with 19 bases in between. Germline-derived CDR1 and CDR2 are LNHDA and SQIVND (reference sequence). This CDR3 has 14 amino acids. The CDR3 loop is CASSSLESRSQQYF. The CDR3 region has the DNA TGTGCCAGTAGTTCCCTTGAATCCCGCTCACAGCAGTACTTC.

The chain links TRBV6-1 to TRBJ1-6, with D possibly matching TRBD1 (6 bases). Per germline, CDR1 MNHNS and CDR2 SASEGT. Trimming cost V 10 bases and J 10 bases, with 20 bases left between them. This CDR3 has 14 residues. CDR3 nucleotides: TGTGCCACCGAGAAAGACAGGTTTGAATCACCCCTCCACTTT. As protein: CATEKDRFESPLHF.

The chain links TRBV7-2 to TRBJ2-7, with D perhaps TRBD2 (6 bases). Trimming stripped 1 base from V and 6 bases from J, with 10 bases between. Germline loops: CDR1 SGHTA, CDR2 FQGNSA. This CDR3 has 13 amino acids. CDR3 nucleotides: TGTGCCAGCAGCTTAGGACTAGTTGGCGAGCAGTACTTC. Protein: CASSLGLVGEQYF.

This clone has a handful of counts. In nucleotides, the CDR3 is TGTGCCCGACAGATCGGGACTCTTGGTTCACCCCTCCACTTT. Its protein is CARQIGTLGSPLHF. The rearrangement links TRBV30 to TRBJ1-6; possible D gene TRBD1, 5 bases. There are 14 residues in the CDR3. The germline gives CDR1 GTSNPN, CDR2 SVGIG (reference sequence). Trimming cost V 8 bases and J 9 bases, with 20 bases left between them.

This clone has only one observation. The rearrangement uses TRBV18 and TRBJ2-2, with no clear D. The CDR3 totals 17 residues. Between the trimmed V and J ends, which lost 4 bases and 5 bases, there was a span of 20 bases. Germline V CDR1 and CDR2: KGHSH, LQKENI. CDR3 loop: CASSLRTDLRLTGELFF. As DNA, the CDR3 is TGTGCCAGCTCACTGCGGACGGATCTTAGGTTGACCGGGGAGCTGTTTTTT.

The chain's CDR3 is CASSLGDYSGNTIYF. CDR3 DNA sequence: TGTGCCAGCAGCTTAGGGGATTACTCTGGAAACACCATATATTTT. The chain joins TRBV7-9 to TRBJ1-3; D not certain. With 1 base removed from V and 0 bases from J, the gap between germline ends came to 7 bases. Germline lookup yields CDR1 SEHNR and CDR2 FQNEAQ (reference sequence). The CDR3 extends over 15 amino acids.

V and J are TRBV7-6 and TRBJ2-7; D is unclear. This CDR3 is 16 amino acids long. Trimming cost V 1 base and J 2 bases, with 15 bases left between them. Germline V gene data show CDR1 as SGHVS and CDR2 as FNYEAQ. The CDR3 spells CASSLEANQKTYEQYF. The CDR3 nucleotides are TGTGCCAGCAGCTTAGAGGCCAACCAGAAAACCTACGAGCAGTACTTC.

The genes are TRBV5-6 and TRBJ2-7; the match to TRBD1 covers 9 bases. This CDR3 comprises 14 residues. V trimming: 4 bases; J trimming: 6 bases; junction bases outside the gene matches: 8. CDR1 is SGHDT and CDR2 is YYEEEE in the germline V gene. In DNA form, the CDR3 reads TGTGCCAGCAGCCCGGACAGGGGATTGGGCGAGCAGTACTTC. Residues: CASSPDRGLGEQYF. Supplemented by reference TRBV5-6 and TRBJ2-7, the full variable domain reads DAGVTQSPTHLIKTRGQQVTLRCSPKSGHDTVSWYQQALGQGPQFIFQYYEEEERQRGNFPDRFSGHQFPNYSSELNVNALLLGDSALYLCASSPDRGLGEQYFGPGTRLTVT.

The CDR3 reads CASSLLVAGGNTEAFF. In DNA form, the CDR3 reads TGCGCCAGCAGCCTTTTAGTGGCCGGGGGGAACACTGAAGCTTTCTTT. V is TRBV5-1 and J is TRBJ1-1, with a tentative D call TRBD1 (5 bases). CDR3 length: 16 residues. V was trimmed by 4 bases and J by 1 base, leaving 17 bases between them. The germline V gene has CDR1 SGHRS and CDR2 YFSETQ.

This clone has more than one count but fewer than ten. This chain connects TRBV6-5 to TRBJ1-6; TRBD1 is a possible D gene (5 bases). Trimming took 5 bases from V and 8 from J, leaving 7 bases between them. This CDR3 contains 12 residues. Germline assignment: CDR1 MNHEY and CDR2 SVGAGI. The CDR3 loop is CASSGGDSPLHF. The CDR3 nucleotides read TGTGCCAGCAGTGGGGGGGATTCACCCCTCCACTTT.

The chain combines TRBV13 with TRBJ1-3, with D perhaps matching TRBD1 (5 bases). This CDR3 contains 14 residues. V was cut by 5 bases and J by 3 bases, with 11 bases left in between. Looked up from germline, CDR1 is PRHDT and CDR2 is FYEKMQ (reference sequence). The CDR3 DNA reads as TGTGCCAGCAGCGCACGGGGGAGTGGAAACACCATATATTTT. Translating it yields CASSARGSGNTIYF.

This clone came up once. This chain uses TRBV19 with TRBJ1-5; D gene ambiguous. V was shortened by 3 bases and J by 2 bases, with 11 bases between the two germline ends. The CDR3 is 15 amino acids. The germline gives CDR1 LNHDA, CDR2 SQIVND (reference sequence). The CDR3 nucleotides read TGTGCCAGTAGTATGACTTTGTTCGGCAATCAGCCCCAGCATTTT. Protein product: CASSMTLFGNQPQHF. Looking up the rest from reference TRBV19 and TRBJ1-5 gives the full variable domain: DGGITQSPKYLFRKEGQNVTLSCEQNLNHDAMYWYRQDPGQGLRLIYYSQIVNDFQKGDIAEGYSVSREKKESFPLTVTSAQKNPTAFYLCASSMTLFGNQPQHFGDGTRLSIL.

Only one count was recorded for this clone. The chain employs TRBV7-2 and TRBJ1-5; possible D gene TRBD1, 5 bases. The CDR3 is made up of 13 amino acids. The germline gives CDR1 SGHTA, CDR2 FQGNSA. Trimming pared 5 bases from V and 7 bases from J, leaving 12 bases between. In nucleotides, the CDR3 is TGTGCCAGCAGCCCAGGGATGGGGCAGCCCCAGCATTTT. It translates to CASSPGMGQPQHF.

V and J are TRBV7-2 and TRBJ2-3, with 9 bases matching TRBD2. CDR1 SGHTA and CDR2 FQGNSA come from the germline V gene. CDR3 size: 14 residues. Trimming cost V 7 bases and J 4 bases; bases outside gene matches: 6. CDR3 nucleotide sequence: TGTGCCAGCACACTGGGACTAGCTTCAGATACGCAGTATTTT. Amino acids: CASTLGLASDTQYF. Together with reference TRBV7-2 and TRBJ2-3, the CDR3 gives the full variable domain: GAGVSQSPSNKVTEKGKDVELRCDPISGHTALYWYRQSLGQGLEFLIYFQGNSAPDKSGLPSDRFSAERTGGSVSTLTIQRTQQEDSAVYLCASTLGLASDTQYFGPGTRLTVL.

The rearrangement links TRBV2 to TRBJ1-5, with 8 bases matching TRBD1. Per the germline V gene, CDR1 is SNHLY and CDR2 is FYNNEI. V was clipped by 7 bases and J by 6 bases; unmatched bases: 11. The CDR3 is 15 amino acids. The CDR3, as DNA: TGTGCCAGCAAAACCGGACAGGGTATGGTTCAGCCCCAGCATTTT. Its translation is CASKTGQGMVQPQHF.

The CDR3: CASSTWGAYGYTF. Written as DNA, the CDR3 is TGTGCCAGCAGTACGTGGGGGGCCTATGGCTACACCTTC. V gene TRBV6-5 combines with J gene TRBJ1-2, with D tentatively TRBD1 (6 bases). The CDR3 runs 13 residues. Trimming took off 5 bases at V and 4 bases at J, with 11 bases between the two ends. The V gene's germline CDR1 is MNHEY and CDR2 SVGAGI.

This clone was picked up one time. The rearrangement uses TRBV7-2 and TRBJ2-5, with D uncertain. Germline values: CDR1 SGHTA, CDR2 FQGNSA. There are 14 residues in the CDR3. V dropped 1 base and J dropped 0 bases, with 6 bases sitting between them. This chain's CDR3 is CASSLDWNQETQYF. Here the CDR3 DNA reads TGTGCCAGCAGCTTAGATTGGAACCAAGAGACCCAGTACTTC.

This sequence joins TRBV19 and TRBJ1-5; possibly TRBD1 for D (5 bases). With 3 bases removed from V and 1 base from J, the gap between germline ends came to 10 bases. The CDR3 totals 15 residues. CDR1 is LNHDA, CDR2 SQIVND, per germline (reference sequence). CDR3 nucleotides: TGTGCCAGTAGTATCCTGACAGCGAGCAATCAGCCCCAGCATTTT. Translated: CASSILTASNQPQHF.

The table lists this clone with a count of one. This CDR3 reads CAISDSSVGDGDSEAFF. In DNA, the CDR3 is TGTGCCATCAGTGATTCGAGTGTGGGCGATGGGGACAGTGAAGCTTTCTTT. The chain recombines TRBV10-3 with TRBJ1-1; 7 bases map to TRBD1. Germline V gene lookup returns CDR1 ENHRY and CDR2 SYGVKD. The CDR3 covers 17 residues. V trimming: 3 bases; J trimming: 7 bases; junction bases outside the gene matches: 17.

The genes are TRBV10-3 and TRBJ2-2; D gene ambiguous. Germline V gene data show CDR1 as ENHRY and CDR2 as SYGVKD. This CDR3 comprises 14 residues. Trimming pared 2 bases from V and 5 bases from J, leaving 9 bases between. The CDR3 nucleotides read TGTGCCATCAGTGAGCCCACTTGGACCGGGGAGCTGTTTTTT. Translating gives CAISEPTWTGELFF.

In its sample, this clone was seen once. The genes are TRBV5-4 and TRBJ1-1; D ambiguous. CDR3 length equals 13 residues. CDR1 and CDR2 (germline): SGHNT, YYREEE (reference sequence). V was clipped by 3 bases and J by 3 bases, with 9 bases between them. The CDR3 DNA is TGTGCCAGCAGCTCGTTGGCGGACACTGAAGCTTTCTTT. Translated: CASSSLADTEAFF.